A single sample is the source of the 18 T cell receptor beta chains below, sequenced in a study of T cell responses to AZD1222 COVID-19 vaccine. TCRdb's copy holds only in-frame clones and misses some; the assay was immunoSEQ multiplex PCR. The sample has some 99,000 clones; approximately 91% are singletons. Specimen: peripheral blood, collected 28 days after the second AZD1222 dose. The origin of the receptors is an adult who received the AZD1222 COVID-19 vaccine.

The chain couples TRBV19 to TRBJ1-2; unclear D gene. Germline CDR1 and CDR2: LNHDA and SQIVND (reference sequence). The CDR3 is 11 residues long. V lost 5 bases and J 3 bases, leaving 4 bases between the germline ends. DNA for the CDR3: TGTGCCAGTAGTGAATACTATGGCTACACCTTC. Its protein is CASSEYYGYTF.

The chain is built from TRBV4-1 and TRBJ1-3; D unresolved. The CDR3 contains 15 residues. V dropped 1 base and J dropped 4 bases, with 11 bases sitting between them. The germline CDR1 and CDR2 sequences are MGHRA and YSYEKL. In nucleotides, the CDR3 is TGCGCCAGCAGCCAAGGCCGCCAGCGCGGAAACACCATATATTTT. Residues: CASSQGRQRGNTIYF.

This sequence joins TRBV11-2 and TRBJ2-1, with a possible D match to TRBD2 (6 bases). Germline CDR1 SGHAT, CDR2 FQNNGV. Trimming stripped 5 bases from V and 8 bases from J, with 16 bases between. The CDR3 loop spans 14 amino acids. CDR3 sequence (DNA): TGTGCCAGCAGCCAGGGACTCTTGGTGTATGAGCAGTTCTTC. Protein: CASSQGLLVYEQFF.

The DNA of the CDR3 is TGTGCCAAGCTCACAGTGAACACTGAAGCTTTCTTT. Translation gives CAKLTVNTEAFF. The rearrangement links TRBV2 to TRBJ1-1, with D unclear. Trimming took 10 bases from V and 0 from J, leaving 9 bases between them. Germline V gene data show CDR1 as SNHLY and CDR2 as FYNNEI. The CDR3 spans 12 residues.

The chain carries TRBV14 and TRBJ2-1, with 9 bases aligning to TRBD2. Germline V lookup: CDR1 SGHDN, CDR2 FVKESK. The V and J ends lost 0 bases and 2 bases, in that order; junction bases with no gene match: 11. The CDR3 runs 19 residues. DNA of the CDR3: TGTGCCAGCAGCCAAGAGTTACGGCTCGCGGGAGGGCCCTACAATGAGCAGTTCTTC. Encoded protein: CASSQELRLAGGPYNEQFF.

V and J are TRBV19 and TRBJ1-2; D is uncertain. CDR3 length: 12 amino acids. The germline V gene has CDR1 LNHDA and CDR2 SQIVND (reference sequence). With 3 bases removed from V and 5 bases from J, the gap between germline ends came to 7 bases. For the CDR3, the DNA is TGTGCCAGTAGTATTCCTGGATATGGCTACACCTTC. It translates to CASSIPGYGYTF.

The genes are TRBV6-5 and TRBJ1-3, with unresolved D. The CDR3 length is 14 residues. The V gene's germline CDR1 is MNHEY and CDR2 SVGAGI. Trimming took 2 bases from V and 4 from J, leaving 9 bases between them. CDR3 protein: CASSYALRGNTIYF. The DNA of the CDR3 is TGTGCCAGCAGTTACGCGTTACGAGGAAACACCATATATTTT.

The rearrangement links TRBV12-3 or TRBV12-4 to TRBJ1-5; D is unresolved. The CDR3 totals 13 residues. Between the trimmed V and J ends, which lost 6 bases and 5 bases, there was a span of 11 bases. DNA of the CDR3: TGTGCCAGCAGGGCCTCGGGCCATCAGCCCCAGCATTTT. Translating it yields CASRASGHQPQHF.

The V gene is TRBV18, the J gene TRBJ1-2, with unresolved D. V was cut by 6 bases and J by 4 bases, with 21 bases left in between. This CDR3 comprises 16 residues. CDR1 and CDR2 from the germline V gene are KGHSH and LQKENI. In DNA form, the CDR3 reads TGTGCCAGCTCGCCAGTAGAGGCTTCAGATCGCTATGGCTACACCTTC. It is translated as CASSPVEASDRYGYTF.

The chain links TRBV28 to TRBJ1-2; 7 nucleotides align to TRBD1. The CDR3 spans 15 residues. With V trimmed by 3 bases and J by 4 bases, 8 bases remained unmatched. The V gene's germline CDR1 is MDHEN and CDR2 SYDVKM. In DNA form, the CDR3 reads TGTGCCAGCAGTTTTTCGAGGGGGCGGCCCTATGGCTACACCTTC. Its protein is CASSFSRGRPYGYTF.

The V call is TRBV7-9, the J call TRBJ2-1; TRBD2 might be the D (6 bases). Germline V gene lookup returns CDR1 SEHNR and CDR2 FQNEAQ (reference sequence). The CDR3 runs to 14 residues. V shed 5 bases and J shed 7 bases, with 15 bases lying between them. In DNA form, the CDR3 reads TGTGCCAGCAGCCAAAGACTAGTAGTAAATGAGCAGTTCTTC. The encoded protein is CASSQRLVVNEQFF. Full variable domain (outside the CDR3, taken from reference TRBV7-9 and TRBJ2-1): DTGVSQNPRHKITKRGQNVTFRCDPISEHNRLYWYRQTLGQGPEFLTYFQNEAQLEKSRLLSDRFSAERPKGSFSTLEIQRTEQGDSAMYLCASSQRLVVNEQFFGPGTRLTVL.

The chain carries TRBV9 and TRBJ2-7; D may be TRBD2 (5 bases). V lost 3 bases, J lost 6 bases, and 16 bases lay in between. Germline-derived CDR1 and CDR2 are SGDLS and YYNGEE. The CDR3 is 14 amino acids. This CDR3 reads CASSGAGPFSEQYF. The DNA for the CDR3 is TGTGCCAGCAGCGGGGCGGGCCCTTTTAGCGAGCAGTACTTC.

The V call is TRBV19, the J call TRBJ2-1; weak D call: TRBD1 (6 bases). CDR3 size: 14 residues. The germline V and J ends were trimmed by 7 bases and 7 bases, with 17 bases remaining between them. CDR1 and CDR2 (germline): LNHDA, SQIVND (reference sequence). In DNA form, the CDR3 reads TGTGCCAGTACCAATAGACCCCAGGGGAATGAGCAGTTCTTC. Translating gives CASTNRPQGNEQFF. Filled out from reference TRBV19 and TRBJ2-1, the complete variable domain reads DGGITQSPKYLFRKEGQNVTLSCEQNLNHDAMYWYRQDPGQGLRLIYYSQIVNDFQKGDIAEGYSVSREKKESFPLTVTSAQKNPTAFYLCASTNRPQGNEQFFGPGTRLTVL.

The rearrangement joins TRBV12-3 or TRBV12-4 to TRBJ1-2; tentatively, D is TRBD1 (5 bases). The CDR3 runs 13 residues. V was trimmed by 7 bases and J by 0 bases, leaving 9 bases between them. The CDR3 protein is CASTRTPNYGYTF. Written as DNA, the CDR3 is TGTGCCAGCACCCGGACACCTAACTATGGCTACACCTTC.

The rearrangement uses TRBV28 and TRBJ2-7; 7 positions agree with TRBD2. This CDR3 is 14 amino acids long. V gave up 6 bases and J gave up 3 bases; unmatched junction bases: 8. CDR1 and CDR2 (germline): MDHEN, SYDVKM. The CDR3, as DNA: TGTGCCAGCAGGAAAACGGGGGGAGTCTACGAGCAGTACTTC. It yields the protein CASRKTGGVYEQYF.

The V and J genes are TRBV11-2 and TRBJ2-5; no clear D gene. Germline CDR1 reads SGHAT; CDR2 reads FQNNGV. V lost 5 bases and J lost 4, with 11 bases in between. The CDR3 is 13 amino acids. This CDR3 reads CASSGQRRETQYF. The CDR3 nucleotides are TGTGCCAGCAGCGGCCAGCGTAGAGAGACCCAGTACTTC.

This clone was observed a single time. The chain is built from TRBV6-1 and TRBJ1-4, with D perhaps TRBD1 (5 bases). Looked up from germline, CDR1 is MNHNS and CDR2 is SASEGT. This CDR3 has 14 residues. Trimming stripped 1 base from V and 8 bases from J, with 11 bases between. CDR3 sequence: CASSEGGTEEKLFF. In nucleotides, the CDR3 is TGTGCCAGCAGTGAAGGCGGGACCGAGGAAAAACTGTTTTTT.

This clone was seen a few times. J is TRBJ1-1 and V is TRBV19; D ambiguous. This CDR3 comprises 13 residues. In germline, CDR1 is LNHDA, CDR2 SQIVND (reference sequence). Trimming removed 3 bases from V and 2 bases from J, with 7 bases in between. CDR3 nucleotide sequence: TGTGCCAGTAGTATGGCAGTAAACACTGAAGCTTTCTTT. Amino acids: CASSMAVNTEAFF.